Detailed here is one T cell receptor (beta chain). The record originates from a study of monozygotic twins with inflammatory bowel disease. CDR3 size: 17 residues. Germline lookup yields CDR1 MNHNS and CDR2 SASEGT. Nested PCRs (about 17 and 10 cycles, two total) were applied to TCRalpha and TCRbeta cDNA. No DNA is given; TCRdb re-called the 5' RACE reads and lists each CDR3 protein once. The listing records around 210,000 distinct CDR3 sequences. V is TRBV6-1 and J is TRBJ1-6; lacking DNA, the TRBD1 call made by TCRdb goes unchecked. Sequencing input: blood. This TCR came from a human donor with ulcerative colitis or Crohn's disease, or a healthy co-twin of an affected twin (not recorded which). CDR3: CASSQGRESSYNSPLHF.